This is a list of T cell receptor beta chains from one sample in a study of HIV-infected children after antiretroviral therapy interruption. Each CDR3 protein gets one entry after TCRdb re-called the 3' RACE reads with MiXCR. The data show 90,000 or so distinct CDR3 sequences, under 8% seen once. The sequencing used CD45RA+ CD4+ T cells from PBMCs, pooled from several time points, collected from a donor given antiretroviral therapy, either interrupted or continuous. Receptor source: a pool of human donors with HIV. Both conserved end residues are part of each CDR3. The order of the fields is D gene, V gene, clone size, J gene, CDR3 protein, CDR3 DNA. The D gene is left open where the match is weak. Not all rows give a size; the values are once, few, many and, for expanded clones, a class.

D: TRBD1; V: TRBV6-6; size: .; J: TRBJ2-3; CDR3: CANGVTGSQNTLYF; DNA: TGTGCCAACGGTGTGACAGGGAGTCAAAACACCTTGTACTTT
D: .; V: TRBV30; size: few; J: TRBJ2-2; CDR3: CAWSEYLAGRELFF; DNA: TGTGCCTGGAGTGAATACCTGGCGGGCAGGGAGCTGTTTTTT
D: .; V: TRBV20-1; size: few; J: TRBJ1-1; CDR3: CSAEATAQGEAFF; DNA: TGCAGTGCCGAGGCTACAGCCCAGGGAGAAGCTTTCTTT
D: .; V: TRBV10-3; size: .; J: TRBJ1-2; CDR3: CAISEYYGYTF; DNA: TGTGCCATCAGTGAATACTATGGCTACACCTTC
D: .; V: TRBV5-5; size: many; J: TRBJ1-1; CDR3: CASSFGPVWGGTEAFF; DNA: TGTGCCAGCAGCTTCGGTCCTGTGTGGGGGGGCACTGAAGCTTTCTTT
D: .; V: TRBV10-1; size: few; J: TRBJ2-7; CDR3: CASSESIVGVSGIVPYEQYF; DNA: TGCGCCAGCAGTGAGTCGATCGTTGGTGTGTCAGGGATTGTGCCCTACGAGCAGTACTTC
D: .; V: TRBV29-1; size: few; J: TRBJ2-7; CDR3: CSVEWADSAYEQYF; DNA: TGCAGCGTTGAATGGGCAGACTCCGCCTACGAGCAGTACTTC
D: .; V: TRBV7-9; size: .; J: TRBJ1-6; CDR3: CASNEDYSYNSPLHF; DNA: TGTGCCAGCAATGAGGATTACTCCTATAATTCACCCCTCCACTTT
D: TRBD1; V: TRBV6-4; size: many; J: TRBJ2-1; CDR3: CASSVYRGEYNEQFF; DNA: TGTGCCAGCAGTGTATACAGGGGGGAATACAATGAGCAGTTCTTC
D: .; V: TRBV29-1; size: many; J: TRBJ2-7; CDR3: CSVGGRFSYEQYF; DNA: TGCAGCGTTGGGGGGCGATTCTCCTACGAGCAGTACTTC
D: .; V: TRBV10-2; size: many; J: TRBJ1-5; CDR3: CARTLGYSNQPQHF; DNA: TGCGCCAGGACCCTTGGCTATAGCAATCAGCCCCAGCATTTT
D: TRBD1; V: TRBV6-5; size: .; J: TRBJ1-2; CDR3: CATQRDSLTLGYGYTF; DNA: TGTGCCACTCAGAGGGACAGCCTAACACTAGGCTATGGCTACACCTTC
D: .; V: TRBV12-3/TRBV12-4; size: few; J: TRBJ2-2; CDR3: CASSSGSGDVGELFF; DNA: TGTGCCAGCAGCAGCGGCTCCGGGGATGTCGGGGAGCTGTTTTTT
D: TRBD2; V: TRBV4-1; size: once; J: TRBJ2-1; CDR3: CASSQPGLALNEQFF; DNA: TGTGCCAGCAGCCAACCGGGACTAGCGCTCAATGAGCAGTTCTTC
D: .; V: TRBV19; size: .; J: TRBJ2-2; CDR3: CASSIRALSSTGELFF; DNA: TGTGCCAGTAGTATAAGGGCTTTGTCATCCACCGGGGAGCTGTTTTTT
D: TRBD1; V: TRBV5-1; size: .; J: TRBJ2-3; CDR3: CASRLSGGADTQYF; DNA: TGCGCCAGCAGACTGTCAGGGGGAGCAGATACGCAGTATTTT
D: TRBD2; V: TRBV5-1; size: many; J: TRBJ2-1; CDR3: CASSLGGLAASDNEQFF; DNA: TGCGCCAGCAGCTTGGGGGGACTAGCGGCCTCCGACAATGAGCAGTTCTTC
D: TRBD2; V: TRBV6-6; size: many; J: TRBJ2-6; CDR3: CASSLSGSGVSGANVLTF; DNA: TGTGCCAGCAGCCTCAGTGGTAGCGGGGTCTCTGGGGCCAACGTCCTGACTTTC
D: .; V: TRBV9; size: many; J: TRBJ2-1; CDR3: CASSVAGSHEQFF; DNA: TGTGCCAGCAGCGTAGCGGGGAGCCATGAGCAGTTCTTC
D: TRBD1; V: TRBV5-5; size: .; J: TRBJ1-5; CDR3: CASSPDRVVQPQHF; DNA: TGTGCCAGCAGCCCGGACAGGGTGGTTCAGCCCCAGCATTTT
D: .; V: TRBV19; size: many; J: TRBJ1-1; CDR3: CASSMTHRSRVEAFF; DNA: TGTGCCAGTAGTATGACGCACAGGAGCAGAGTTGAAGCTTTCTTT
D: .; V: TRBV10-3; size: many; J: TRBJ2-7; CDR3: CAISGNSNSYEQYF; DNA: TGTGCCATCAGTGGCAACAGTAACTCCTACGAGCAGTACTTC